Presented here are 14 T cell receptor beta chains from one specimen sequenced in a study of blood T cell repertoires in COVID-19. The repertoire was sequenced with immunoSEQ multiplex PCR; TCRdb's copy has only in-frame clones and lacks some. Among more than 40,000 clones, 82% were seen once, and the ten largest hold around 14%. Input material: peripheral blood. The source of these receptors is a human donor with acute or convalescent COVID-19. The donor label of this sample is uncertain.

The chain carries TRBV20-1 and TRBJ1-6; D gene uncertain. The CDR3 extends over 14 amino acids. Germline V lookup: CDR1 DFQATT, CDR2 SNEGSKA (reference sequence). V lost 3 bases, J lost 9 bases, and 15 bases lay in between. The chain's CDR3 is CSASWVGDASPLHF. CDR3 bases: TGCAGTGCTAGTTGGGTCGGGGATGCTTCACCCCTCCACTTT.

About this clone itself: Relative to the germline gene, one junction end is altered; a read error may explain this. The chain is built from TRBV29-1 and TRBJ1-4; D gene uncertain. This CDR3 comprises 10 residues. Germline lookup yields CDR1 SQVTM and CDR2 ANQGSEA. The CDR3 sequence is CSGGVPKTVF. The CDR3 coding sequence is TGCAGCGGGGGAGTCCCCAAAACTGTTTTT.

The V gene is TRBV3-1 (or the pseudogene TRBV3-2), the J gene TRBJ2-1; 7 nucleotides line up with TRBD2. This CDR3 spans 18 amino acids. V dropped 4 bases and J dropped 3; count of bases not matched to a gene: 15. Germline-derived CDR1 and CDR2 are LGHDT and YNNKEL (reference sequence). The CDR3 DNA follows: TGTGCCAGCAGCCCGTTGGCAATACGGGAGGATATCTACAATGAGCAGTTCTTC. Protein: CASSPLAIREDIYNEQFF.

The CDR3 spells CASRWTGRDQPQHF. As DNA, the CDR3 is TGTGCCAGCAGATGGACAGGGAGGGATCAGCCCCAGCATTTT. This rearrangement joins TRBV6-5 to TRBJ1-5; 8 nucleotides match TRBD1. Germline CDR1 is MNHEY and CDR2 is SVGAGI. V was pared by 6 bases and J by 5 bases, with 6 bases of the junction left unmatched. The CDR3 is 14 residues long.

This clone was observed a single time. The chain has TRBV18 and TRBJ2-1, with no clear D. Germline V CDR1 and CDR2: KGHSH, LQKENI. Trimming left V 10 bases short and J 9 bases short, with 19 bases between. This CDR3 has 13 residues. For the CDR3, the DNA is TGTGCCACCTCTCCTTTCTCTGGCAGTGAGCAGTTCTTC. Its protein product is CATSPFSGSEQFF. Variable domain in full (rest from reference TRBV18 and TRBJ2-1): NAGVMQNPRHLVRRRGQEARLRCSPMKGHSHVYWYRQLPEEGLKFMVYLQKENIIDESGMPKERFSAEFPKEGPSILRIQQVVRGDSAAYFCATSPFSGSEQFFGPGTRLTVL.

This clone was observed once. The genes are TRBV11-2 and TRBJ2-1, with 10 bases lining up with TRBD2. The CDR3 is 17 residues long. V was pared by 4 bases and J by 8 bases, with 14 bases of the junction left unmatched. Germline V gene data show CDR1 as SGHAT and CDR2 as FQNNGV. The CDR3 nucleotides are TGTGCCAGCAGCTACCTGGGAACCAGCGGGGGGGCGGATGAGCAGTTCTTC. Protein product: CASSYLGTSGGADEQFF. The full variable domain, with the rest looked up from reference TRBV11-2 and TRBJ2-1, is EAGVAQSPRYKIIEKRQSVAFWCNPISGHATLYWYQQILGQGPKLLIQFQNNGVVDDSQLPKDRFSAERLKGVDSTLKIQPAKLEDSAVYLCASSYLGTSGGADEQFFGPGTRLTVL.

The chain uses TRBV28 and TRBJ1-4; TRBD1 agrees at 7 bases. After removal of 5 bases from V and 8 bases from J, the junction contained 2 bases not matched to a gene. CDR3 length: 12 amino acids. Germline CDR1 reads MDHEN; CDR2 reads SYDVKM. Here the CDR3 DNA reads TGTGCCAGCAGTGGGACAGCCGAAAAACTGTTTTTT. The encoded protein is CASSGTAEKLFF.

V and J are TRBV7-2 and TRBJ1-3, with a possible D match to TRBD1 (5 bases). This CDR3 is 14 amino acids long. With 5 bases removed from V and 0 bases from J, the gap between germline ends came to 8 bases. Germline V gene lookup returns CDR1 SGHTA and CDR2 FQGNSA. This CDR3 is CASSRGGSGNTIYF. The CDR3 bases are TGTGCCAGCAGCCGCGGGGGCTCTGGAAACACCATATATTTT. The full variable domain, with the rest looked up from reference TRBV7-2 and TRBJ1-3, is GAGVSQSPSNKVTEKGKDVELRCDPISGHTALYWYRQSLGQGLEFLIYFQGNSAPDKSGLPSDRFSAERTGGSVSTLTIQRTQQEDSAVYLCASSRGGSGNTIYFGEGSWLTVV.

This rearrangement joins TRBV11-2 to TRBJ1-2; no firm D call. CDR1 is SGHAT, CDR2 FQNNGV, per germline. The CDR3 is 13 amino acids. Trimming took 4 bases from V and 5 from J, leaving 11 bases between them. The DNA for the CDR3 is TGTGCCAGCAGCTCAGCGCGGATATATGGCTACACCTTC. This codes for CASSSARIYGYTF.

Sample share makes this clone medium-sized. J is TRBJ1-1 and V is TRBV5-1; D may be TRBD1 (5 bases). The germline V gene encodes CDR1 SGHRS and CDR2 YFSETQ. This CDR3 has 12 amino acids. V lost 5 bases, J lost 7 bases, and 12 bases lay in between. CDR3 region: CASRAGEGEAFF. The CDR3 coding sequence is TGCGCCAGCAGAGCGGGGGAAGGTGAAGCTTTCTTT.

The J gene is TRBJ2-3, the V gene TRBV6-1, with D possibly matching TRBD2 (5 bases). The germline CDR1 and CDR2 sequences are MNHNS and SASEGT. There are 17 residues in the CDR3. V was cut by 3 bases and J by 0 bases, with 16 bases left in between. The CDR3 DNA reads TGTGCCAGCAGTGATGGGAGAGCCCCCTTTAGCACAGATACGCAGTATTTT. Translation gives CASSDGRAPFSTDTQYF.

The J gene is TRBJ2-3, the V gene TRBV5-1; D may be TRBD1 (6 bases). Germline V lookup: CDR1 SGHRS, CDR2 YFSETQ. The CDR3 is 16 amino acids. Trimming cost V 4 bases and J 0 bases, with 15 bases left between them. This CDR3 is CASSTTGTPSTDTQYF. The CDR3 DNA sequence: TGCGCCAGCAGCACGACCGGGACACCTAGCACAGATACGCAGTATTTT. Drawing the rest from reference TRBV5-1 and TRBJ2-3, the complete variable domain is KAGVTQTPRYLIKTRGQQVTLSCSPISGHRSVSWYQQTPGQGLQFLFEYFSETQRNKGNFPGRFSGRQFSNSRSEMNVSTLELGDSALYLCASSTTGTPSTDTQYFGPGTRLTVL.

The chain employs TRBV4-3 and TRBJ2-7, with D maybe TRBD2 (6 bases). Looked up from germline, CDR1 is LGHNA and CDR2 is YSLEER. V was shortened by 4 bases and J by 0 bases, with 13 bases between the two germline ends. The CDR3 contains 15 residues. The CDR3: CASSPRGTPSYEQYF. The CDR3 nucleotides are TGCGCCAGCAGCCCGAGAGGGACTCCCTCCTACGAGCAGTACTTC.

The rearrangement joins TRBV7-2 to TRBJ1-6; 8 positions match TRBD1. This CDR3 is 15 amino acids long. The V gene end was trimmed by 1 base and the J gene end by 6 bases; junction bases not matched to a gene: 2. Germline V gene lookup returns CDR1 SGHTA and CDR2 FQGNSA. CDR3 loop: CASSLVGQGNSPLHF. Here the CDR3 DNA reads TGTGCCAGCAGCTTAGTAGGACAGGGTAATTCACCCCTCCACTTT.